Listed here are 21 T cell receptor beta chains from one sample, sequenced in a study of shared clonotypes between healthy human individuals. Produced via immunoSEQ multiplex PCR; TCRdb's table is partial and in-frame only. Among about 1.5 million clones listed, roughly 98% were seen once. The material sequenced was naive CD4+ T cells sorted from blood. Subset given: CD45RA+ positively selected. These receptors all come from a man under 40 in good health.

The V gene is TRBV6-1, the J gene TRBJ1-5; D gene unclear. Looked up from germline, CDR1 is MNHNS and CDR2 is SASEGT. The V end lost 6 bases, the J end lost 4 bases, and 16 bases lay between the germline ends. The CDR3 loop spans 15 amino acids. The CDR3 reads CASRRDPTSNQPQHF. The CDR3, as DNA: TGTGCCAGCAGGCGAGATCCCACGAGTAATCAGCCCCAGCATTTT.

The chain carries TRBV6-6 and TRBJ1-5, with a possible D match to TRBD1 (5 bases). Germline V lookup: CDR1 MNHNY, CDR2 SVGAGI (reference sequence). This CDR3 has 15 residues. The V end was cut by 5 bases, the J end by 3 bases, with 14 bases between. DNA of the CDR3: TGTGCCAGCAGTAACCCAGGGATTGTCAATCAGCCCCAGCATTTT. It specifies CASSNPGIVNQPQHF.

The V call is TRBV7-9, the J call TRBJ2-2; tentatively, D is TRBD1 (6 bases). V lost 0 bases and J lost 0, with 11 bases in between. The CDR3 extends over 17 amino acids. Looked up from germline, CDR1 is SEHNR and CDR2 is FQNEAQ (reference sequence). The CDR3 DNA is TGTGCCAGCAGCTTAGCGGCGGACAGCACGAACACCGGGGAGCTGTTTTTT. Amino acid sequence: CASSLAADSTNTGELFF. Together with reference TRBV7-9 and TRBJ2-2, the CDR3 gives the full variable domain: DTGVSQNPRHKITKRGQNVTFRCDPISEHNRLYWYRQTLGQGPEFLTYFQNEAQLEKSRLLSDRFSAERPKGSFSTLEIQRTEQGDSAMYLCASSLAADSTNTGELFFGEGSRLTVL.

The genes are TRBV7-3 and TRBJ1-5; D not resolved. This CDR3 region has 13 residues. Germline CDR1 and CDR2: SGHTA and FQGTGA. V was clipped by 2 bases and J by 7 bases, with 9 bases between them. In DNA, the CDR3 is TGTGCCAGCAGCTTAGGGGAACACCAGCCCCAGCATTTT. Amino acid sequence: CASSLGEHQPQHF.

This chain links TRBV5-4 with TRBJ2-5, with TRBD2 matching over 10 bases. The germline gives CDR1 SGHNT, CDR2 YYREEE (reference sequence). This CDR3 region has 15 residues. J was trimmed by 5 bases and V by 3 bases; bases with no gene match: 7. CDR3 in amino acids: CASSYGLAERETQYF. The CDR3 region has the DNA TGTGCCAGCAGCTATGGACTAGCGGAGAGGGAGACCCAGTACTTC.

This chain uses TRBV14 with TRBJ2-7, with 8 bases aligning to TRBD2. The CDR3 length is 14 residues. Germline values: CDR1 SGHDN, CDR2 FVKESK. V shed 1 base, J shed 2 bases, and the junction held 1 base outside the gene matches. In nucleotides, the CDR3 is TGTGCCAGCAGCCAAGTGGGACTAGCCTACGAGCAGTACTTC. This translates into CASSQVGLAYEQYF. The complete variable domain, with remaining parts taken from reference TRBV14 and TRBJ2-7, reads EAGVTQFPSHSVIEKGQTVTLRCDPISGHDNLYWYRRVMGKEIKFLLHFVKESKQDESGMPNNRFLAERTGGTYSTLKVQPAELEDSGVYFCASSQVGLAYEQYFGPGTRLTVT.

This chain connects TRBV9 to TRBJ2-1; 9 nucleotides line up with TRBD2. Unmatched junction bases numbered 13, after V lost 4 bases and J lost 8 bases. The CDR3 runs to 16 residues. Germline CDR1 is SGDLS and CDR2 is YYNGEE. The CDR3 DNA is TGTGCCAGCAGCCCCTGGGGGGGCGGGAGGGCCGATGAGCAGTTCTTC. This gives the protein CASSPWGGGRADEQFF.

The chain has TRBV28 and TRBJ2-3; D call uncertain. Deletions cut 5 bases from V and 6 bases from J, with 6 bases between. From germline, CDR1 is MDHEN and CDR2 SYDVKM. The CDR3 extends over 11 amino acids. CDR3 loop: CASSGRDTQYF. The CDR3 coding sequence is TGTGCCAGCAGTGGGCGGGATACGCAGTATTTT.

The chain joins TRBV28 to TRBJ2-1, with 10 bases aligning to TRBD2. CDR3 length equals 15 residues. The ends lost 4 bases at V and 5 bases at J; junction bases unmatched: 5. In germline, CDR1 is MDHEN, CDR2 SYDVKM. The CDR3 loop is CASSSGTSVNNEQFF. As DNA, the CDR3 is TGTGCCAGCAGTTCTGGGACTAGCGTAAACAATGAGCAGTTCTTC. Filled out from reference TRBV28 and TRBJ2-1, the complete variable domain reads DVKVTQSSRYLVKRTGEKVFLECVQDMDHENMFWYRQDPGLGLRLIYFSYDVKMKEKGDIPEGYSVSREKKERFSLILESASTNQTSMYLCASSSGTSVNNEQFFGPGTRLTVL.

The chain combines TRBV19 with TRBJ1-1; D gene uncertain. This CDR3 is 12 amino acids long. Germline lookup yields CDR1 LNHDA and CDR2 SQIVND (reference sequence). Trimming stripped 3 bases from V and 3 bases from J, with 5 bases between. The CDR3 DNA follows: TGTGCCAGTAGTATGGGCGACACTGAAGCTTTCTTT. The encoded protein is CASSMGDTEAFF. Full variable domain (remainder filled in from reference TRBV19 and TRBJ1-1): DGGITQSPKYLFRKEGQNVTLSCEQNLNHDAMYWYRQDPGQGLRLIYYSQIVNDFQKGDIAEGYSVSREKKESFPLTVTSAQKNPTAFYLCASSMGDTEAFFGQGTRLTVV.

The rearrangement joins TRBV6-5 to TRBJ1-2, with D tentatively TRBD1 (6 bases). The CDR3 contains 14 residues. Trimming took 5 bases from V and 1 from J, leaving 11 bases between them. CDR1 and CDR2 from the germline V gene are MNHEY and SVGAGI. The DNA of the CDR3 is TGTGCCAGCAGTAGTGGACAGTTTAACTATGGCTACACCTTC. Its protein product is CASSSGQFNYGYTF.

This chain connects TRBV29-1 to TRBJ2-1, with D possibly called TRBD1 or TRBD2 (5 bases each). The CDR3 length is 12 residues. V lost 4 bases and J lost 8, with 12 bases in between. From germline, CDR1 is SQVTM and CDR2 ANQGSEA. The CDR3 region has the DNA TGCAGCGTTGGATACGGGACCGATGAGCAGTTCTTC. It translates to CSVGYGTDEQFF.

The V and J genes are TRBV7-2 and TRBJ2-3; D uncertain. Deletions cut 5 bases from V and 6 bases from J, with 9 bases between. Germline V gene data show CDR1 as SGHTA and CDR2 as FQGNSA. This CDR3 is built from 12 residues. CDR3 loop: CASSHSSDTQYF. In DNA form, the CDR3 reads TGTGCCAGCAGCCATAGCTCGGATACGCAGTATTTT.

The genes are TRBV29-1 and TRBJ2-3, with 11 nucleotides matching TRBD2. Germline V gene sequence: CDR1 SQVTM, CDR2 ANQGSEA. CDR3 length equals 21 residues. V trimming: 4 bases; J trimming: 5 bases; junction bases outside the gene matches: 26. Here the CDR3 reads CSVVSGARRLAGGLWGDTQYF. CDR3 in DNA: TGCAGCGTTGTATCGGGGGCCCGGCGGCTAGCGGGAGGCCTATGGGGAGATACGCAGTATTTT.

CDR3 sequence (DNA): TGTGCCAGCAGCTTAGGGGGGCACGAGCAGTACTTC. Protein product: CASSLGGHEQYF. This chain links TRBV11-3 with TRBJ2-7; tentative D call: TRBD1 (6 bases). V was clipped by 1 base and J by 5 bases, with 6 bases between them. Germline V gene lookup returns CDR1 SGHNT and CDR2 YENEEA. This CDR3 spans 12 amino acids. Complete variable domain (other parts from reference TRBV11-3 and TRBJ2-7): EAGVVQSPRYKIIEKKQPVAFWCNPISGHNTLYWYLQNLGQGPELLIRYENEEAVDDSQLPKDRFSAERLKGVDSTLKIQPAELGDSAVYLCASSLGGHEQYFGPGTRLTVT.

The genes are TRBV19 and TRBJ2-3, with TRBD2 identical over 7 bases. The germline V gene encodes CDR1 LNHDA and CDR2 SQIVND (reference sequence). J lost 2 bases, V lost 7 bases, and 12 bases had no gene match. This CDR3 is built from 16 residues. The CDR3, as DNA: TGTGCCAGTAAGCGGGGAGGGGCGATTCCCACAGATACGCAGTATTTT. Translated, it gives CASKRGGAIPTDTQYF.

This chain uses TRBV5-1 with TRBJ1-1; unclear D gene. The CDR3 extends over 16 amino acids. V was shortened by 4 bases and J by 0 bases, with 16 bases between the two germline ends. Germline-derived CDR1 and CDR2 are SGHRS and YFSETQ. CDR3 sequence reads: CASSPGVGRMNTEAFF. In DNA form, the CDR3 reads TGCGCCAGCAGCCCCGGGGTGGGGAGGATGAACACTGAAGCTTTCTTT.

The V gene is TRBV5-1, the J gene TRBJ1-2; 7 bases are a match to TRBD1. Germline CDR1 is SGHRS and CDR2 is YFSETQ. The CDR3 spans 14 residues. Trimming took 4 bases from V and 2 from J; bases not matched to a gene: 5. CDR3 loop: CASSTQGTNYGYTF. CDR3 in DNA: TGCGCCAGCAGCACACAGGGGACGAACTATGGCTACACCTTC.

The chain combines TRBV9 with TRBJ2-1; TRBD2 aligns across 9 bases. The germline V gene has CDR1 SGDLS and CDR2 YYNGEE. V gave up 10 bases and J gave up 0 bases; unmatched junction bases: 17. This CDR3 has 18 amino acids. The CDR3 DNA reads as TGTGCCTCGTCGTCGGCGACTAGCGGAAAAACCTCCTACAATGAGCAGTTCTTC. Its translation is CASSSATSGKTSYNEQFF.

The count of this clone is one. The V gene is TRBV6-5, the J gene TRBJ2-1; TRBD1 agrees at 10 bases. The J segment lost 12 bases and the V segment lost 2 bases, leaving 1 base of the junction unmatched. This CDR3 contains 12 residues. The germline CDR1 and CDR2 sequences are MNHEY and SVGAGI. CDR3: CASSYDRGRQFF. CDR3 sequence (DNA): TGTGCCAGCAGTTACGACAGGGGGCGGCAGTTCTTC.

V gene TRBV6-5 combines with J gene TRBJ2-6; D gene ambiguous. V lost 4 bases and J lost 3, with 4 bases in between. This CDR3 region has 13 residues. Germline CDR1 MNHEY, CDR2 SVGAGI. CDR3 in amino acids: CASSSFGANVLTF. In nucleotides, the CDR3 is TGTGCCAGCAGTTCCTTTGGGGCCAACGTCCTGACTTTC.